This T cell receptor (beta chain) comes out of a study of blood T cell repertoires in COVID-19. Across the whole study: Samples representing acute and convalescent COVID-19 were sourced from the United States, Italy and Spain. From T cells, B-cell-depleted T cells, or PBMCs came the material, which was cDNA or gDNA.

Germline lookup yields CDR1 MNHEY and CDR2 SMNVEV (reference sequence). V lost 5 bases and J 2 bases, leaving 10 bases between the germline ends. The length of the CDR3 is 14 residues. This clone was recorded only once. In the original processing: For nucleated cells, counts were estimated from reference gene primer amplification. Measured with immunoSEQ multiplex PCR; TCRdb has only the in-frame clones, and not every one. V and J calls and clone size come straight from that table; D and trimming were deduced from the DNA. The table records about 160,000 clones, roughly 88% of them present only once. The sequencing input was peripheral blood. V and J are TRBV27 and TRBJ1-5; D is uncertain. The sequence derives from a woman in her sixties or seventies with acute or convalescent COVID-19. The CDR3 DNA is TGTGCCAGCAGTAACGGCGGGGGCAATCAGCCCCAGCATTTT. It translates to CASSNGGGNQPQHF.